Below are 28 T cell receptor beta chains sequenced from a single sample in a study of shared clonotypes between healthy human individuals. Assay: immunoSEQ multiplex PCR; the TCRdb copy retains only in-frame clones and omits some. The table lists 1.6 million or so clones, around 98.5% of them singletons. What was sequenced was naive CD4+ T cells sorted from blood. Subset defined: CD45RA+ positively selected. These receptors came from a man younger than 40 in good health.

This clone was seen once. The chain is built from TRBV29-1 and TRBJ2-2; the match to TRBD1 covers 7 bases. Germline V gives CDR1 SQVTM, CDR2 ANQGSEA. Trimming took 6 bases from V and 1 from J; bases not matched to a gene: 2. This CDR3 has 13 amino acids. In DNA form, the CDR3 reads TGCAGCGTCCGGACAGGGAACACCGGGGAGCTGTTTTTT. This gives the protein CSVRTGNTGELFF.

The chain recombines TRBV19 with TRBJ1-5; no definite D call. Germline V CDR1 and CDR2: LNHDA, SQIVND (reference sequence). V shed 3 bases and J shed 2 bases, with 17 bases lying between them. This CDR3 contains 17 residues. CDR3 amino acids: CASSMGGPILGNQPQHF. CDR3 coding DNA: TGTGCCAGTAGTATGGGAGGGCCCATTCTAGGCAATCAGCCCCAGCATTTT.

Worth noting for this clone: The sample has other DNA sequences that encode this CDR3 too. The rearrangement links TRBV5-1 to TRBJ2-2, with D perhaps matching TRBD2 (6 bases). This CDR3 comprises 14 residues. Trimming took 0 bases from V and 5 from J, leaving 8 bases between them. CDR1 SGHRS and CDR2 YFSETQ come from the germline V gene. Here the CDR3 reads CASSLAGTTGELFF. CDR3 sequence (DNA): TGCGCCAGCAGCTTGGCAGGGACTACCGGGGAGCTGTTTTTT.

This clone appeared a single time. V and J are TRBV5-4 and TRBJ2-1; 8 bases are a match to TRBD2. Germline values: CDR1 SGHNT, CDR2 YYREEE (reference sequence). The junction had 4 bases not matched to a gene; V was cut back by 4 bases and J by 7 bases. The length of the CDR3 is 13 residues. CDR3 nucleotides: TGTGCCAGCAGCCGACTAGCGACGAATGAGCAGTTCTTC. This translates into CASSRLATNEQFF.

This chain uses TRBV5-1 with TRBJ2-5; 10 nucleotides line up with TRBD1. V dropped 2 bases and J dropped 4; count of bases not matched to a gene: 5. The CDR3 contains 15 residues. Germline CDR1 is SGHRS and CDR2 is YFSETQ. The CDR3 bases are TGCGCCAGCAGCTTAGGGACAGGGGCCGGAGAGACCCAGTACTTC. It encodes CASSLGTGAGETQYF.

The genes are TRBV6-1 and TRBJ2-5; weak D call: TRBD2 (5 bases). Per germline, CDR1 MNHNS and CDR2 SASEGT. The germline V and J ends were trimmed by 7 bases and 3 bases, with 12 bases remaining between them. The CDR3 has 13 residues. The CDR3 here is CASTKTGKETQYF. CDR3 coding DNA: TGTGCCAGCACAAAGACGGGGAAAGAGACCCAGTACTTC.

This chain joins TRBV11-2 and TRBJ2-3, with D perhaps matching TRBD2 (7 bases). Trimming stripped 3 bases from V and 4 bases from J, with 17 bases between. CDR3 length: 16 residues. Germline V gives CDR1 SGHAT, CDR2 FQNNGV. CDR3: CASSFSFTGRADTQYF. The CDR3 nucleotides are TGTGCCAGCAGCTTTTCATTCACAGGGAGGGCAGATACGCAGTATTTT.

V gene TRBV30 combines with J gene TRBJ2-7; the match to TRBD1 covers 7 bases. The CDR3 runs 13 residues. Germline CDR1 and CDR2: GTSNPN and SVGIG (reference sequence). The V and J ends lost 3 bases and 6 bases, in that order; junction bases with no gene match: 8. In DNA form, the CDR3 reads TGTGCCTGGAGGGTACAGGGGACAGCCGAGCAGTACTTC. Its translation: CAWRVQGTAEQYF.

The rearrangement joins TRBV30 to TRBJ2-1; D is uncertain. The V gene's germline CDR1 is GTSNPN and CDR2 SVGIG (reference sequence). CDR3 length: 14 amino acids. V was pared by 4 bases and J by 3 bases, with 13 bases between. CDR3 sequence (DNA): TGTGCCTGGAATCGCCCCCCCTACTACAATGAGCAGTTCTTC. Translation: CAWNRPPYYNEQFF.

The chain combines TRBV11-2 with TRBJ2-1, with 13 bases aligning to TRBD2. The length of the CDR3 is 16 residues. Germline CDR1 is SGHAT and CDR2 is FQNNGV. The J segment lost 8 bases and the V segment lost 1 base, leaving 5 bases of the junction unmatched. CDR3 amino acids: CASSLARLAGGYEQFF. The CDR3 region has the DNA TGTGCCAGCAGCTTAGCTCGACTAGCGGGAGGTTATGAGCAGTTCTTC.

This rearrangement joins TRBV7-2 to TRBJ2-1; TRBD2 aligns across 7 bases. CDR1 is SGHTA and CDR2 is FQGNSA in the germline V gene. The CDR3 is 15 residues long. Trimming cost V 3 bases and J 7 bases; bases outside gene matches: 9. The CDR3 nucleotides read TGTGCCAGCAGCTTTGGGGGAGGGTTAAAGAATGAGCAGTTCTTC. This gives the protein CASSFGGGLKNEQFF.

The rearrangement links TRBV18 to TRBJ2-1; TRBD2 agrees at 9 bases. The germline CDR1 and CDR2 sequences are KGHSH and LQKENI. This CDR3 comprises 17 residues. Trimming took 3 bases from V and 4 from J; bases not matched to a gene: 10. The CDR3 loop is CASSPSTTSGPYNEQFF. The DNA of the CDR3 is TGTGCCAGCTCACCCTCAACGACTAGCGGACCTTACAATGAGCAGTTCTTC.

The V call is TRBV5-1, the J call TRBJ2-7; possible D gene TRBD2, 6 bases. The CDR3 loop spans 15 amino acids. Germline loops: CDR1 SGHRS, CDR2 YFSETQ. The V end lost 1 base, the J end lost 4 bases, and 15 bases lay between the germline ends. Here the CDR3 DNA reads TGCGCCAGCAGCTTGAACCCTAGCGAACGTTACGAGCAGTACTTC. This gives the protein CASSLNPSERYEQYF.

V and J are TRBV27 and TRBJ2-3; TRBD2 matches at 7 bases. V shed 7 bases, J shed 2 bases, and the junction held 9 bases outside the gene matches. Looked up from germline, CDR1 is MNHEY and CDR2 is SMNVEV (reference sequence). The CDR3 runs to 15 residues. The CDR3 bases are TGTGCCAGCAATTCTCCTAGCGGAGTCACAGATACGCAGTATTTT. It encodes CASNSPSGVTDTQYF.

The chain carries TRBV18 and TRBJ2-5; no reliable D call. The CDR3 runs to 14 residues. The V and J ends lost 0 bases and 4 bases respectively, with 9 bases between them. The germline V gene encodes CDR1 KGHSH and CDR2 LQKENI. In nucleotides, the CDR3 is TGTGCCAGCTCACCACCGGGCACACGAGAGACCCAGTACTTC. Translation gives CASSPPGTRETQYF.

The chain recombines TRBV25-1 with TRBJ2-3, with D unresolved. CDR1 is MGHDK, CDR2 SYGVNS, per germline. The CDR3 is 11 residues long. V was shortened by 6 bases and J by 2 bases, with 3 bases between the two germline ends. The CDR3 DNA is TGTGCCAGCAGATCCACAGATACGCAGTATTTT. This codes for CASRSTDTQYF.

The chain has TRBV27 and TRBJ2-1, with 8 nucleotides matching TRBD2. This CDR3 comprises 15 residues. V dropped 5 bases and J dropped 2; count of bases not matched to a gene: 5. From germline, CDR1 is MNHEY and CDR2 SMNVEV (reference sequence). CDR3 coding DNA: TGTGCCAGCAGTCCTACTAGCGGCGCCTACAATGAGCAGTTCTTC. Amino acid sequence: CASSPTSGAYNEQFF.

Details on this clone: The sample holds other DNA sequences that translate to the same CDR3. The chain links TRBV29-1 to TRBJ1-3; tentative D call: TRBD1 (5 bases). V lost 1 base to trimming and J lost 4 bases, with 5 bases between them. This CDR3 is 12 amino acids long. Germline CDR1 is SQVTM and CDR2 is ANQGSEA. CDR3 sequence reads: CSVEGQGNTIYF. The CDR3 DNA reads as TGCAGCGTTGAAGGACAGGGAAACACCATATATTTT.

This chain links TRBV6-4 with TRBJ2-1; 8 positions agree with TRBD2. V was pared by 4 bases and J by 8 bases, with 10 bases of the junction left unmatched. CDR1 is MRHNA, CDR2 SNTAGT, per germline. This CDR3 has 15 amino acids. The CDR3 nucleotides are TGTGCCAGCAGTGTTGATAGCGGGGCGAAGTATGAGCAGTTCTTC. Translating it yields CASSVDSGAKYEQFF.

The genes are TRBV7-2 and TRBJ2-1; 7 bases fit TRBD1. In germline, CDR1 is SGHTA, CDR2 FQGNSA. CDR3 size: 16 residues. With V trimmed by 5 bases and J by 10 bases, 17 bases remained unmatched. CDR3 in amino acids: CASSLTLGQPRGEQFF. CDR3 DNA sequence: TGTGCCAGCAGCCTTACCCTGGGACAGCCTCGCGGCGAGCAGTTCTTC.

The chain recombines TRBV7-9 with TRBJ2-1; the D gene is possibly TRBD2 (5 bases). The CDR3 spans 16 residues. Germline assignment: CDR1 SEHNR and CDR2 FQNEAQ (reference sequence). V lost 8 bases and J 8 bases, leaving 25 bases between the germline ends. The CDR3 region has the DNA TGTGCCAGCCGAATTACCGGAAAAGTGACCGGGGATGAGCAGTTCTTC. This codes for CASRITGKVTGDEQFF.

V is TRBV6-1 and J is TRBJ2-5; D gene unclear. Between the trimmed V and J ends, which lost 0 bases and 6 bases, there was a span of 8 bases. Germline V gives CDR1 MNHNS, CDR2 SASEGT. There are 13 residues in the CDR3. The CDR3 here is CASSEALRQTQYF. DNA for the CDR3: TGTGCCAGCAGTGAAGCCCTGCGGCAGACCCAGTACTTC.

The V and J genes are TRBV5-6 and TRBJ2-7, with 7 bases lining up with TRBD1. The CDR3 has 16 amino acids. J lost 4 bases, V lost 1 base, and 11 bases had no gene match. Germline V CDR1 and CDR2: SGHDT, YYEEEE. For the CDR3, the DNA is TGTGCCAGCAGCTTGACGGGTCCAGGGGGTACTTACGAGCAGTACTTC. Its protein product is CASSLTGPGGTYEQYF.

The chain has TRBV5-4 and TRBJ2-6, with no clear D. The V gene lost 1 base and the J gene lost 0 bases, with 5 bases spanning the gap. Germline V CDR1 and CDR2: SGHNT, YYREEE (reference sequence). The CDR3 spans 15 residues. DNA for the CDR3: TGTGCCAGCAGCTTGATCAGCTCTGGGGCCAACGTCCTGACTTTC. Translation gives CASSLISSGANVLTF.

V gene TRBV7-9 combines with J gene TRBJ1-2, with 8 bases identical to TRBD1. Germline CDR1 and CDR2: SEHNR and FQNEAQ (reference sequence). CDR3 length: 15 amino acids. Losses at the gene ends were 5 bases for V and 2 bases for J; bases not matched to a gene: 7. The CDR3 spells CASSPWDRTNYGYTF. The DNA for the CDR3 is TGTGCCAGCAGCCCATGGGACAGGACGAACTATGGCTACACCTTC.

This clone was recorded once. CDR3 in amino acids: CAWTGGQRFEQYF. CDR3 DNA sequence: TGTGCCTGGACGGGGGGGCAGCGCTTCGAGCAGTACTTC. J is TRBJ2-7 and V is TRBV30; 8 nucleotides line up with TRBD2. This CDR3 region has 13 residues. Germline V gene data show CDR1 as GTSNPN and CDR2 as SVGIG (reference sequence). The V segment lost 4 bases and the J segment 6 bases; nucleotides outside the gene matches: 8.

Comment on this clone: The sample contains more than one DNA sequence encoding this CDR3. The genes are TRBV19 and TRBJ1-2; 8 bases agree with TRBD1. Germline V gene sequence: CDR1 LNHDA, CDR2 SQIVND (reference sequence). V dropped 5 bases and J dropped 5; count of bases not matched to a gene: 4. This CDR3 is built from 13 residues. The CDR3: CASSRDRTYGYTF. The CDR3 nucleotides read TGTGCCAGTAGTCGGGACAGGACTTATGGCTACACCTTC.

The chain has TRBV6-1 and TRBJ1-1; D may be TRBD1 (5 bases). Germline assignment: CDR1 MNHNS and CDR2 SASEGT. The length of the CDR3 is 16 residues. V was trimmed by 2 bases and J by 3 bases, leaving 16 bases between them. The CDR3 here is CASSESRGREDTEAFF. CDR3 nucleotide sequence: TGTGCCAGCAGTGAATCCCGGGGCAGAGAGGACACTGAAGCTTTCTTT.